This section outlines one T cell receptor (beta chain) sequence together with its context. This record belongs to a study of shared clonotypes between healthy human individuals. Sequencing used immunoSEQ multiplex PCR; TCRdb keeps in-frame clones, though not all of them. The sample has millions of clones; over 85% are singletons. The germline gives CDR1 SEHNR, CDR2 FQNEAQ (reference sequence). V shed 5 bases, J shed 5 bases, and the junction held 7 bases outside the gene matches. The CDR3 spans 14 residues. The specimen was naive CD4+ T cells sorted from blood. Documented subset: CD45RA+ positively selected. The chain recombines TRBV7-9 with TRBJ2-5, with 8 bases lining up with TRBD1. This receptor was taken from a man aged 18 to 35 in good health. The CDR3 DNA sequence: TGTGCCAGCAGCCAAGGGGACAGGAGCGAGACCCAGTACTTC. The encoded protein is CASSQGDRSETQYF.